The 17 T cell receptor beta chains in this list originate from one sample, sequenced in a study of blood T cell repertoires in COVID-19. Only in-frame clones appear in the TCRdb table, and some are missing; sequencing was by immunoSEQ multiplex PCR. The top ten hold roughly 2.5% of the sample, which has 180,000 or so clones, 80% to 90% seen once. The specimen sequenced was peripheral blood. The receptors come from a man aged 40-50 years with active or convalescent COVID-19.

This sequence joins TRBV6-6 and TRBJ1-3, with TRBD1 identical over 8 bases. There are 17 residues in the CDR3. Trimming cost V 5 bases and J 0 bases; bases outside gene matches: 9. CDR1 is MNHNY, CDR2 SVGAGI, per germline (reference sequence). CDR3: CASSPTGDRSSGNTIYF. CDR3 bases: TGTGCCAGCAGTCCGACAGGGGACCGAAGCTCTGGAAACACCATATATTTT.

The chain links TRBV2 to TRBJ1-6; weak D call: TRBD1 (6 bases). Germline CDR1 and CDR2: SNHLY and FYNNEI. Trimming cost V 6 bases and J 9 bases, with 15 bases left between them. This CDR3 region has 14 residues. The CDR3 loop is CASSGRGYISPLHF. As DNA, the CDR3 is TGTGCCAGCAGCGGCAGGGGATACATTTCACCCCTCCACTTT. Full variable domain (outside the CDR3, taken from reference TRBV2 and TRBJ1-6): EPEVTQTPSHQVTQMGQEVILRCVPISNHLYFYWYRQILGQKVEFLVSFYNNEISEKSEIFDDQFSVERPDGSNFTLKIRSTKLEDSAMYFCASSGRGYISPLHFGNGTRLTVT.

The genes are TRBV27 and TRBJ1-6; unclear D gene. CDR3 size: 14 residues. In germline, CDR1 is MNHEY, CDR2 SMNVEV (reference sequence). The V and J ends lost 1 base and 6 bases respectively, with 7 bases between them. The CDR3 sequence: CASSLLRGNSPLHF. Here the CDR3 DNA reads TGTGCCAGCAGTTTATTACGGGGTAATTCACCCCTCCACTTT.

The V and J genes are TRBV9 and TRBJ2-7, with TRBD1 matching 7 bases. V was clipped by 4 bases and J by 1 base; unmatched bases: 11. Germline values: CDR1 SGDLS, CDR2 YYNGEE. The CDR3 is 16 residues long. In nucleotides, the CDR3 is TGTGCCAGCAGCCCACGCATAGGACAGGAATCCTACGAGCAGTACTTC. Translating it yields CASSPRIGQESYEQYF. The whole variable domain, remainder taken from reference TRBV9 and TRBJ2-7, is DSGVTQTPKHLITATGQRVTLRCSPRSGDLSVYWYQQSLDQGLQFLIQYYNGEERAKGNILERFSAQQFPDLHSELNLSSLELGDSALYFCASSPRIGQESYEQYFGPGTRLTVT.

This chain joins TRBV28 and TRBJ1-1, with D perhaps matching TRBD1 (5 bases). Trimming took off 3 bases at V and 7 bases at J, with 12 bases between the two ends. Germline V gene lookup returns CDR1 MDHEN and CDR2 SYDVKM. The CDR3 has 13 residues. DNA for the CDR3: TGTGCCAGCAGTTTCGGGGGGGGACTTGAAGCTTTCTTT. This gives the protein CASSFGGGLEAFF.

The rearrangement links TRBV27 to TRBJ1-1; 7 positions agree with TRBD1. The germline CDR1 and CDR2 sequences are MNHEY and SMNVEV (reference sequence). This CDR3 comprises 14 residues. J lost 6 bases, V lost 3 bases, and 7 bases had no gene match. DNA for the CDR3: TGTGCCAGCAGTTTGGAACAGGGGATCGCTGAAGCTTTCTTT. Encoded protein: CASSLEQGIAEAFF.

The CDR3: CASSLSGTGGYGYTF. CDR3 sequence (DNA): TGTGCCAGCAGTTTATCCGGGACAGGGGGTTATGGCTACACCTTC. This chain joins TRBV27 and TRBJ1-2; 11 bases map to TRBD1. The ends lost 0 bases at V and 5 bases at J; junction bases unmatched: 2. Germline lookup yields CDR1 MNHEY and CDR2 SMNVEV (reference sequence). This CDR3 has 15 amino acids.

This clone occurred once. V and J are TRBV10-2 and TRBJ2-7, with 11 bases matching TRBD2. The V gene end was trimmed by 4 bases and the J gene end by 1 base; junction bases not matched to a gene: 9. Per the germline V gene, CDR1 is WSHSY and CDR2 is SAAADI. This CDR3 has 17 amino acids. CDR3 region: CASSGPGTSGFSYEQYF. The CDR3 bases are TGCGCCAGCAGTGGGCCCGGGACTAGCGGCTTTTCCTACGAGCAGTACTTC.

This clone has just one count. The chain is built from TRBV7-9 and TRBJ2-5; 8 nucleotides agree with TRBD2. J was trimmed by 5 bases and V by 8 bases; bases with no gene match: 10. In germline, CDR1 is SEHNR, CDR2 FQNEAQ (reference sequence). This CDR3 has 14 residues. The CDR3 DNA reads TGTGCCAGCGGCCTTAGCGGGGAAGCGGAGACCCAGTACTTC. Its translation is CASGLSGEAETQYF.

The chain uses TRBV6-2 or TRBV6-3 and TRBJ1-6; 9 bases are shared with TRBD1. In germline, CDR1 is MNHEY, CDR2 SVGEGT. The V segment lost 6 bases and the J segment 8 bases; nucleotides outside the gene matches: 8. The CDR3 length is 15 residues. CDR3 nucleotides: TGTGCCAGCAGCAGGGCCGGGACAGGGCATTCACCCCTCCACTTT. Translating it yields CASSRAGTGHSPLHF.

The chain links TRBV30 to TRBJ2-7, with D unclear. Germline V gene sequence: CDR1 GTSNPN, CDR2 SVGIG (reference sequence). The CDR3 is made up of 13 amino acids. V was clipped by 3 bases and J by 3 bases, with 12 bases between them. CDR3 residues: CAWSEPSGYEQYF. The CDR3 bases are TGTGCCTGGAGCGAGCCATCGGGCTACGAGCAGTACTTC.

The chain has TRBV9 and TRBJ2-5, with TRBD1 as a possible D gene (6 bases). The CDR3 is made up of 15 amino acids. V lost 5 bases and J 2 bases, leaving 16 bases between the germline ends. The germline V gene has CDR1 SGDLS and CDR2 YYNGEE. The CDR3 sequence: CASSAGATNQETQYF. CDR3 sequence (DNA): TGTGCCAGCAGTGCAGGGGCGACAAATCAAGAGACCCAGTACTTC.

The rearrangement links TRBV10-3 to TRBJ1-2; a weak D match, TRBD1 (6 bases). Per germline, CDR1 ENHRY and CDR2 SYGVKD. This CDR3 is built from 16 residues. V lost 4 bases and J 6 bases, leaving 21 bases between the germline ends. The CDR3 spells CAISAQLQGYDDGYTF. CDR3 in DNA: TGTGCCATCAGTGCCCAACTACAGGGTTATGACGATGGCTACACCTTC.

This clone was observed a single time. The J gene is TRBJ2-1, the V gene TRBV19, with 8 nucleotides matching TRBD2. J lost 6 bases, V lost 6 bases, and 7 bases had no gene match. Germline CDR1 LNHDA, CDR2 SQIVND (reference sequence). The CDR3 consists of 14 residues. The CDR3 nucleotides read TGTGCCAGTAGCTTCGGGGGGGCAGGCAATGAGCAGTTCTTC. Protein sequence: CASSFGGAGNEQFF.

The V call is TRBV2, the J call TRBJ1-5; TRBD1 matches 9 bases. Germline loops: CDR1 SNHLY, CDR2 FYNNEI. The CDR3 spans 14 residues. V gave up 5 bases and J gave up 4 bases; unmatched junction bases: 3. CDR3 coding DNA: TGTGCCAGCAGTCCCGACAGGGGGAATCAGCCCCAGCATTTT. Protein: CASSPDRGNQPQHF. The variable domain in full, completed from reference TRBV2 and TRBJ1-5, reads EPEVTQTPSHQVTQMGQEVILRCVPISNHLYFYWYRQILGQKVEFLVSFYNNEISEKSEIFDDQFSVERPDGSNFTLKIRSTKLEDSAMYFCASSPDRGNQPQHFGDGTRLSIL.

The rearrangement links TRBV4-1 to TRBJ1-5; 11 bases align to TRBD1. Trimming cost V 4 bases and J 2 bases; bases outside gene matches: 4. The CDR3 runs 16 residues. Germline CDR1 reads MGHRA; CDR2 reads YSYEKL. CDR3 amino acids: CASSPGQGARNQPQHF. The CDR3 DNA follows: TGCGCCAGCAGCCCCGGACAGGGGGCTCGCAATCAGCCCCAGCATTTT.

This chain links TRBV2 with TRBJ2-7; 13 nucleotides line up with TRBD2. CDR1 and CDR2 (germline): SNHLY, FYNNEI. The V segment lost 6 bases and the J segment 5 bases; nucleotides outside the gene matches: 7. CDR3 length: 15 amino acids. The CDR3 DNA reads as TGTGCCAGCAGGCCAACTAGCGGGGGGGCAAACGAGCAGTACTTC. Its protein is CASRPTSGGANEQYF.